These T cell receptor beta chains were read from a single sample in a study of cytomegalovirus exposure and HLA in healthy donors. The assay was immunoSEQ multiplex PCR, and TCRdb's table has in-frame clones only and misses some. The sample consists of some 38,000 clones, over 85% of them appearing once. The sample was PBMCs. The receptor source for this set is a man younger than 30 in good health and CMV-seronegative. The CDR3 runs from the conserved cysteine through the conserved F or W. A D gene is named only where the DNA matches it firmly. Size values are once, few and many counts, or a class for expanded clones, and some rows have none.

j_call | cdr3_length | d_call | clone_size | v_call | cdr3_nt | cdr3_aa
TRBJ2-3 | 15 | TRBD1 | once | TRBV30 | TGTGCCTGGGCAGGACAGGGTATTGGGGCAGATACGCAGTATTTT | CAWAGQGIGADTQYF
TRBJ1-1 | 15 | . | . | TRBV9 | TGTGCCAGCAGCGTACAGGGCGGCATGAACACTGAAGCTTTCTTT | CASSVQGGMNTEAFF
TRBJ2-7 | 20 | TRBD1 | . | TRBV2 | TGTGCCAGCACGGAAATTGGGACAGGAGCCCTCCGGGGAAGCTCCTACGAGCAGTACTTC | CASTEIGTGALRGSSYEQYF
TRBJ1-5 | 14 | . | . | TRBV7-9 | TGTGCCAGCAGCTCTAACAGGGTGGAGCAGCCCCAGCATTTT | CASSSNRVEQPQHF
TRBJ1-2 | 15 | . | . | TRBV7-9 | TGTGCCAGCAGCTTAGCGGCCAGGGCCGCCTATGGCTACACCTTC | CASSLAARAAYGYTF
TRBJ2-7 | 16 | . | . | TRBV7-8 | TGTGCCAGCAGCTCTCCGGACCTAGCACGGGACTACGAGCAGTACTTC | CASSSPDLARDYEQYF
TRBJ2-1 | 15 | TRBD2 | . | TRBV5-6 | TGTGCCAGCAGCTTGCGTTCTAGCGGGGGAAATGAGCAGTTCTTC | CASSLRSSGGNEQFF
TRBJ1-4 | 16 | . | . | TRBV4-1 | TGCGCCAGCAGCCAAGATCCGTCCACCAGGGATGAAAAACTGTTTTTT | CASSQDPSTRDEKLFF
TRBJ2-2 | 20 | TRBD1 | . | TRBV6-1 | TGTGCCAGCAGTGTTCAAACCCTAATGAGGACAGGGGCGAACACCGGGGAGCTGTTTTTT | CASSVQTLMRTGANTGELFF
TRBJ1-2 | 15 | TRBD1 | . | TRBV19 | TGTGCCAGTAGTCCGGAGGACAGGGTGGTCTATGGCTACACCTTC | CASSPEDRVVYGYTF
TRBJ1-4 | 19 | TRBD1 | . | TRBV6-1 | TGTGCCAGCAGTGAAGCGCTTCGGCAGGGGGCATTTTCTAATGAAAAACTGTTTTTT | CASSEALRQGAFSNEKLFF
TRBJ1-3 | 17 | . | . | TRBV14 | TGTGCCAGCAGCCAAGAAGTCGCCTGGCTCACTGGAAACACCATATATTTT | CASSQEVAWLTGNTIYF
TRBJ1-4 | 17 | TRBD1 | . | TRBV9 | TGTGCCAGCAGCGTAGGGGCAAGACAGGGCGCTAATGAAAAACTGTTTTTT | CASSVGARQGANEKLFF
TRBJ1-6 | 13 | . | . | TRBV29-1 | TGCAGCGCCAGCCAGGGGAACAATTCACCCCTCCACTTT | CSASQGNNSPLHF
TRBJ1-4 | 15 | . | . | TRBV30 | TGTGCCTGGAGTCCATGGGAGGGGGGGGGTGAAAAACTGTTTTTT | CAWSPWEGGGEKLFF